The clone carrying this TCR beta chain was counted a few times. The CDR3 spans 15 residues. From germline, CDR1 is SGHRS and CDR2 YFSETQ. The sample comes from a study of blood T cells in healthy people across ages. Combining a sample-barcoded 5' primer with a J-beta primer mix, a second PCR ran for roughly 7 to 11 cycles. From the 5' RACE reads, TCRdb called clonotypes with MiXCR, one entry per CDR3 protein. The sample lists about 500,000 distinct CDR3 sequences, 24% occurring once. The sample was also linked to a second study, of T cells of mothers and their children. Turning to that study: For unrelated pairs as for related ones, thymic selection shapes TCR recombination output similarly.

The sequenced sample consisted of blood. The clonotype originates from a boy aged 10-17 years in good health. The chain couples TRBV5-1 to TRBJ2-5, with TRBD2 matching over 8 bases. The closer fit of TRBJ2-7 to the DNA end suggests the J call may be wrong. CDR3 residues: CASSWLAGGTYEQYF. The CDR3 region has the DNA TGCGCCAGCAGCTGGCTAGCGGGCGGAACTTACGAGCAGTACTTC.